A selection of T cell receptor beta chains follows, all from one sample in a study of blood T cell repertoires in COVID-19. Only in-frame clones appear in the TCRdb table, and some are missing; sequencing was by immunoSEQ multiplex PCR. The sample records under 150,000 clones, over 60% being singletons. Sequenced: peripheral blood. Every receptor here comes from an elderly woman with acute or convalescent COVID-19. Each CDR3 is given with its conserved first and last residue. The order of the fields is clone size, D gene, CDR3 length, V gene, J gene, CDR3 protein, CDR3 DNA. A D gene is named only where the DNA matches it firmly. A row's size may be missing; if present it is once, few, many or a size class.

-	-	14	TRBV5-4	TRBJ2-3	CASSLDRRTDTQYF	TGTGCCAGCAGCTTGGACAGACGCACAGATACGCAGTATTTT
-	TRBD2	16	TRBV19	TRBJ2-1	CASSIIGGSVTNEQFF	TGTGCCAGTAGTATTATTGGCGGGAGCGTTACCAATGAGCAGTTCTTC
-	TRBD1	13	TRBV29-1	TRBJ1-2	CSVGQGRAYGYTF	TGCAGCGTGGGACAGGGAAGGGCCTATGGCTACACCTTC
-	TRBD1	14	TRBV4-2	TRBJ1-5	CASSPGQGVQPQHF	TGTGCCAGCAGCCCCGGACAGGGGGTTCAGCCCCAGCATTTT
-	TRBD2	15	TRBV9	TRBJ2-3	CASSVVGGGTDTQYF	TGTGCCAGCAGCGTAGTCGGGGGGGGCACAGATACGCAGTATTTT
-	-	14	TRBV2	TRBJ1-5	CASSENPRDQPQHF	TGTGCCAGCAGTGAGAACCCCCGAGATCAGCCCCAGCATTTT
-	TRBD2	17	TRBV19	TRBJ2-3	CASSMSGEVVSTDTQYF	TGTGCCAGTAGTATGAGCGGGGAGGTAGTATCCACAGATACGCAGTATTTT
few	TRBD1	14	TRBV3-1/TRBV3-2	TRBJ1-6	CASSQVSGGEPLHF	TGTGCCAGCAGCCAAGTTTCAGGGGGCGAACCCCTCCACTTT
few	TRBD1	14	TRBV28	TRBJ2-3	CASRGTGGPDTQYF	TGTGCCAGCAGGGGGACAGGGGGACCAGATACGCAGTATTTT
-	TRBD1	16	TRBV7-2	TRBJ2-7	CASSLATGVGIYEQYF	TGTGCCAGCAGCTTAGCGACAGGGGTCGGAATCTACGAGCAGTACTTC
-	TRBD1	14	TRBV29-1	TRBJ1-1	CSVEDRNRGTEAFF	TGCAGCGTTGAAGATAGGAACAGGGGTACTGAAGCTTTCTTT
-	TRBD1	13	TRBV5-1	TRBJ1-2	CASSLMQGDSCTF	TGCGCCAGCAGCTTGATGCAGGGGGATAGTTGCACCTTC
once	-	12	TRBV19	TRBJ1-2	CASCPGAGGYTF	TGTGCCTCTTGTCCGGGAGCCGGTGGCTACACCTTC
-	-	13	TRBV12-5	TRBJ2-7	CASGLALTREQYF	TGTGCTAGTGGTTTGGCCCTGACTAGAGAGCAGTACTTC
-	TRBD1	16	TRBV7-8	TRBJ1-3	CASTSPDRGRGNTIYF	TGTGCCAGCACCTCCCCGGACAGGGGAAGAGGCAACACCATATATTTT
-	-	12	TRBV27	TRBJ2-2	CASSFRDGELFF	TGTGCCAGCAGTTTCAGGGACGGGGAGCTGTTTTTT
-	-	14	TRBV19	TRBJ1-1	CASRKQGMGTEAFF	TGTGCCAGTAGGAAACAGGGAATGGGGACTGAAGCTTTCTTT
few	TRBD1	15	TRBV2	TRBJ1-5	CASSEDPGGWQPQHF	TGTGCCAGCAGTGAAGACCCAGGGGGCTGGCAGCCCCAGCATTTT
-	-	16	TRBV2	TRBJ2-1	CASNGDSGAYYNEQFF	TGTGCCAGCAACGGGGACTCCGGGGCCTATTACAATGAGCAGTTCTTC
-	TRBD1	14	TRBV28	TRBJ1-2	CASSRTGGDYGYTF	TGTGCCAGCAGTAGGACAGGAGGGGACTATGGCTACACCTTC
-	TRBD2	15	TRBV5-1	TRBJ2-1	CASSLAGGVSLEQFF	TGCGCCAGCAGCTTGGCGGGGGGGGTTAGTCTTGAGCAGTTCTTC
few	-	14	TRBV7-2	TRBJ1-2	CASSPPGFNYGYTF	TGTGCCAGCAGCCCCCCGGGATTTAACTATGGCTACACCTTC
-	-	15	TRBV13	TRBJ2-7	CASSLGGTSSYEQYF	TGTGCCAGCAGCTTAGGAGGGACAAGCTCCTACGAGCAGTACTTC
-	TRBD1	13	TRBV19	TRBJ1-4	CASATTGREKLFF	TGTGCCAGTGCGACGACAGGGCGGGAAAAACTGTTTTTT
-	-	14	TRBV2	TRBJ1-6	CASSDSGGRLPLHF	TGTGCCAGCAGTGATTCCGGCGGAAGGTTACCCCTCCACTTT
once	TRBD1	13	TRBV3-1/TRBV3-2	TRBJ1-5	CASSADRNQPQHF	TGTGCCAGCAGCGCGGACAGGAATCAGCCCCAGCATTTT
-	-	15	TRBV6-2/TRBV6-3	TRBJ2-1	CASSSGDSRYNEQFF	TGTGCCAGCAGTTCGGGGGACAGTCGGTACAATGAGCAGTTCTTC
-	-	14	TRBV2	TRBJ1-5	CASSEGRSNQPQHF	TGTGCCAGCAGTGAAGGTAGAAGCAATCAGCCCCAGCATTTT
-	-	12	TRBV6-6	TRBJ1-3	CASSSGGNTIYF	TGTGCCAGCAGTTCCGGTGGAAACACCATATATTTT
few	-	13	TRBV5-6	TRBJ2-7	CASSLISGYEQYF	TGTGCCAGCAGCTTGATATCGGGGTACGAGCAGTACTTC
-	TRBD2	19	TRBV28	TRBJ2-3	CASRDRLAGNRVIGDTQYF	TGTGCCAGCAGGGACCGTCTAGCGGGTAACCGAGTTATAGGAGATACGCAGTATTTT
-	-	14	TRBV13	TRBJ1-4	CASSSDQGYEKLFF	TGTGCCAGCAGTTCTGACCAGGGATATGAAAAACTGTTTTTT
-	TRBD1	15	TRBV6-5	TRBJ2-5	CASSPLTGDGETQYF	TGTGCCAGCAGTCCCCTCACAGGGGACGGTGAGACCCAGTACTTC
-	-	13	TRBV3-1/TRBV3-2	TRBJ1-5	CASSQDPERPQHF	TGTGCCAGCAGCCAAGATCCAGAACGACCCCAGCATTTT
once	-	15	TRBV6-6	TRBJ2-5	CASTPGRREGETQYF	TGTGCCAGCACCCCAGGGAGGAGGGAAGGAGAGACCCAGTACTTC
-	TRBD2	15	TRBV5-1	TRBJ2-1	CASSFGTSGINEQFF	TGCGCCAGCAGCTTTGGGACTAGCGGGATCAATGAGCAGTTCTTC
-	-	14	TRBV7-6	TRBJ1-3	CASSLVPGGNTIYF	TGTGCCAGCAGCTTAGTCCCCGGTGGAAACACCATATATTTT
-	-	15	TRBV28	TRBJ1-1	CASSPPPGRNAEAFF	TGTGCCAGCAGCCCGCCCCCTGGGCGCAATGCTGAAGCTTTCTTT
-	-	16	TRBV28	TRBJ1-1	CASSFTSAGWNTEAFF	TGTGCCAGCAGTTTTACATCGGCAGGGTGGAACACTGAAGCTTTCTTT
once	-	15	TRBV5-1	TRBJ1-5	CASSANPGGGQPQHF	TGCGCCAGCAGCGCCAACCCCGGGGGGGGTCAGCCCCAGCATTTT
-	-	12	TRBV12-3/TRBV12-4	TRBJ1-1	CASSSGNTEAFF	TGTGCCAGCAGTTCAGGTAACACTGAAGCTTTCTTT
-	-	16	TRBV4-1	TRBJ2-7	CASSHKIVMASYEQYF	TGCGCCAGCAGCCACAAGATCGTAATGGCTTCCTACGAGCAGTACTTC
-	TRBD1	14	TRBV6-5	TRBJ1-1	CASRRDRGYTEAFF	TGTGCCAGCAGAAGGGACAGGGGATACACTGAAGCTTTCTTT
few	-	13	TRBV7-9	TRBJ2-7	CASRGGGGGEQYF	TGTGCCAGCAGGGGTGGAGGCGGCGGCGAGCAGTACTTC
-	-	15	TRBV7-8	TRBJ2-3	CATSKEGARTDTQYF	TGTGCCACGTCGAAAGAGGGCGCGAGAACAGATACGCAGTATTTT
-	TRBD1	18	TRBV6-6	TRBJ1-2	CASSRIRQGSLSAYGYTF	TGTGCCAGCAGTCGTATCCGACAGGGCAGCCTATCCGCCTATGGCTACACCTTC
-	-	15	TRBV15	TRBJ2-5	CATSRPTQGGETQYF	TGTGCCACCAGCAGACCTACCCAGGGGGGCGAGACCCAGTACTTC
-	-	14	TRBV6-2/TRBV6-3	TRBJ2-3	CASSFHMQGDTQYF	TGTGCCAGCAGTTTCCACATGCAGGGGGATACGCAGTATTTT
-	TRBD1	14	TRBV4-2	TRBJ1-2	CASSQGDRDHGYTF	TGTGCCAGCAGCCAAGGGGACAGGGACCATGGCTACACCTTC
-	-	15	TRBV18	TRBJ1-2	CASSPLDSFNYGYTF	TGTGCCAGCTCACCCCTGGACTCGTTTAACTATGGCTACACCTTC
-	TRBD1	16	TRBV7-2	TRBJ1-6	CASSLGAGGYNSPLHF	TGTGCCAGCAGCTTAGGGGCAGGGGGTTATAATTCACCCCTCCACTTT
-	-	13	TRBV6-5	TRBJ1-5	CASTAGSNQPQHF	TGTGCCAGCACAGCCGGGTCAAATCAGCCCCAGCATTTT
once	-	16	TRBV7-2	TRBJ2-1	CASSLFISGVNNEQFF	TGTGCCAGCAGCTTATTTATCAGCGGAGTAAACAATGAGCAGTTCTTC
-	-	18	TRBV7-8	TRBJ2-2	CASSFIGGRTDNTGELFF	TGTGCCAGCAGCTTCATCGGTGGGCGGACAGATAACACCGGGGAGCTGTTTTTT
-	-	14	TRBV30	TRBJ1-5	CAWSVQSSNQPQHF	TGTGCCTGGAGTGTGCAGTCTAGCAATCAGCCCCAGCATTTT
-	-	15	TRBV19	TRBJ2-1	CASSYRFRNYNEQFF	TGTGCCAGTTCCTACAGGTTCCGGAACTACAATGAGCAGTTCTTC
few	-	13	TRBV18	TRBJ1-5	CASSLPGGWPQHF	TGTGCCAGCTCCCTCCCCGGGGGTTGGCCCCAGCATTTT
-	TRBD2	15	TRBV24-1	TRBJ2-1	CATSDLSLAGEKQFF	TGTGCCACCAGTGATTTAAGTCTAGCGGGAGAGAAGCAGTTCTTC
few	TRBD2	14	TRBV5-1	TRBJ2-1	CASSLSSGRYEQFF	TGCGCCAGCAGCTTGTCTAGCGGGAGGTATGAGCAGTTCTTC
-	-	13	TRBV18	TRBJ1-2	CASSPDREGGYTF	TGTGCCAGCTCACCGGACCGGGAGGGTGGCTACACCTTC